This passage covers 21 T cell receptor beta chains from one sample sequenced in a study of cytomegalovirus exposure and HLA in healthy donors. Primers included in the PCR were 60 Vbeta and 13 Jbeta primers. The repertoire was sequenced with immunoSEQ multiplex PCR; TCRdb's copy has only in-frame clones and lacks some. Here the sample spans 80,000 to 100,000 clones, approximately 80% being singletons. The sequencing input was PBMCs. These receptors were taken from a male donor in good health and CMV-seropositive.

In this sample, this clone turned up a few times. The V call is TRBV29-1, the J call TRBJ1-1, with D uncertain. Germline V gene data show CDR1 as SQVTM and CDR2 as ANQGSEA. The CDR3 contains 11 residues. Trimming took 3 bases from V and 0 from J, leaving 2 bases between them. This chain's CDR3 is CSVDMNTEAFF. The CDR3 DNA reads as TGCAGCGTTGACATGAACACTGAAGCTTTCTTT.

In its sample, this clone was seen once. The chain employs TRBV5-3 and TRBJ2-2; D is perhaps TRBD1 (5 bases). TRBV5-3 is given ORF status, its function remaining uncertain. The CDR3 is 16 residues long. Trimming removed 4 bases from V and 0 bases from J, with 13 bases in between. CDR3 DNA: TGTGCCAGAAGCCAGCAGACAGCTGCGAACACCGGGGAGCTGTTTTTT. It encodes CARSQQTAANTGELFF.

The CDR3: CASSQGGGADTQYF. The DNA for the CDR3 is TGTGCCAGCAGCCAAGGGGGCGGCGCAGATACGCAGTATTTT. The rearrangement links TRBV4-2 to TRBJ2-3, with D perhaps TRBD1 (5 bases). Germline assignment: CDR1 LGHNA and CDR2 YNFKEQ. CDR3 length: 14 amino acids. Trimming took off 1 base at V and 4 bases at J, with 9 bases between the two ends.

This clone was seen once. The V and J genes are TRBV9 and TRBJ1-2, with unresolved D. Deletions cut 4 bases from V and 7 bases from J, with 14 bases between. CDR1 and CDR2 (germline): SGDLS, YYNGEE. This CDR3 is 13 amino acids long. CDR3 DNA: TGTGCCAGCAGCACCCGGGAGGGTGGTGGCTACACCTTC. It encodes CASSTREGGGYTF. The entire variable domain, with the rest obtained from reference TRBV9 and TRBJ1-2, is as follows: DSGVTQTPKHLITATGQRVTLRCSPRSGDLSVYWYQQSLDQGLQFLIQYYNGEERAKGNILERFSAQQFPDLHSELNLSSLELGDSALYFCASSTREGGGYTFGSGTRLTVV.

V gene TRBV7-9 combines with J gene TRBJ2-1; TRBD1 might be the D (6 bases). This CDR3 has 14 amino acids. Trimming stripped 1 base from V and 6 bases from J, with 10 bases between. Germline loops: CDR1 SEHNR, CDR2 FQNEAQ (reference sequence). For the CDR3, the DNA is TGTGCCAGCAGCTTAGGGGGCAGGGGCAATGAGCAGTTCTTC. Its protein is CASSLGGRGNEQFF.

CDR3 nucleotide sequence: TGCGCCAGCAGCCAAGGACACACCTACCTCGGCTACACCTTC. Its protein product is CASSQGHTYLGYTF. The V gene is TRBV4-1, the J gene TRBJ1-2; D ambiguous. The CDR3 has 14 amino acids. Germline V gives CDR1 MGHRA, CDR2 YSYEKL. The germline V and J ends were trimmed by 1 base and 8 bases, with 14 bases remaining between them.

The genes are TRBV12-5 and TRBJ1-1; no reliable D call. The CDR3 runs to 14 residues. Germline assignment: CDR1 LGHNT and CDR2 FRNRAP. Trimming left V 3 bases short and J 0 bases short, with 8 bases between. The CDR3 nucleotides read TGTGCTAGTGGTTTATCGGTCATGAACACTGAAGCTTTCTTT. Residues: CASGLSVMNTEAFF.

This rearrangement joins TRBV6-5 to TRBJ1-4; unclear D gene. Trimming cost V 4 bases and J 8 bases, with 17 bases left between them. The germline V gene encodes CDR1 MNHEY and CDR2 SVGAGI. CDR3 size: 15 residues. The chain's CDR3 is CASSSSGRSGEKLFF. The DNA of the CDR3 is TGTGCCAGCAGTTCCTCCGGGAGGTCGGGGGAAAAACTGTTTTTT.

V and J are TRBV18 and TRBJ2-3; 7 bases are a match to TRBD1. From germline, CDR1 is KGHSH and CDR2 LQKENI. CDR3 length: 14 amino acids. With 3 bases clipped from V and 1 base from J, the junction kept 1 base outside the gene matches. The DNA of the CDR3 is TGTGCCAGCTCACCCACAGGGGGCACAGATACGCAGTATTTT. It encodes CASSPTGGTDTQYF.

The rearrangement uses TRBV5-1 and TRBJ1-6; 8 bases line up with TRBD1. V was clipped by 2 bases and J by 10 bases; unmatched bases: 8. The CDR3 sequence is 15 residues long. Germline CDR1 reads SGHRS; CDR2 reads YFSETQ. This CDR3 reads CASSLVGQGRSPLHF. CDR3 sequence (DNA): TGCGCCAGCAGCTTAGTCGGACAGGGCCGATCACCCCTCCACTTT. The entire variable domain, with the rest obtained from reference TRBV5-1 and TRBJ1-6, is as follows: KAGVTQTPRYLIKTRGQQVTLSCSPISGHRSVSWYQQTPGQGLQFLFEYFSETQRNKGNFPGRFSGRQFSNSRSEMNVSTLELGDSALYLCASSLVGQGRSPLHFGNGTRLTVT.

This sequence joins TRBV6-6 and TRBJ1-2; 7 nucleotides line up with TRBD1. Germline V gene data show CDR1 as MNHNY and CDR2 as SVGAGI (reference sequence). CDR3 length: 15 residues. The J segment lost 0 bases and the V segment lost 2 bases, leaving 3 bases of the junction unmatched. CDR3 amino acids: CASSYPGTANYGYTF. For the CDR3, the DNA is TGTGCCAGCAGTTACCCGGGGACAGCTAACTATGGCTACACCTTC.

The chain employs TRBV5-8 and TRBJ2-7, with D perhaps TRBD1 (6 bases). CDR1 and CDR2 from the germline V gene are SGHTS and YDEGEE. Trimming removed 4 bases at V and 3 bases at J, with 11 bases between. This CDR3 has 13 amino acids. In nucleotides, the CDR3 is TGTGCCAGCAGCCTTCTACAGGGCTACGAGCAGTACTTC. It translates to CASSLLQGYEQYF.

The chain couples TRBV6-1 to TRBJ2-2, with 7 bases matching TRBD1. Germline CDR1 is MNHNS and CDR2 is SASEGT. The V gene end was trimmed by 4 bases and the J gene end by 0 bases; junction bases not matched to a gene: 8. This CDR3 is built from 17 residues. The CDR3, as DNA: TGTGCCAGCAGTGGGGCCTGGGGGACAGCGAACACCGGGGAGCTGTTTTTT. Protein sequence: CASSGAWGTANTGELFF.

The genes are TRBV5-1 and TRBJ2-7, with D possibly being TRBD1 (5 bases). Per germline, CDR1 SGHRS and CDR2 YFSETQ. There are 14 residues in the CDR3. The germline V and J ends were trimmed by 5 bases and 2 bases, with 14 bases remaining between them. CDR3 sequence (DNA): TGCGCCAGCAGAGCCCAGTTAGGGGCCTACGAGCAGTACTTC. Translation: CASRAQLGAYEQYF.

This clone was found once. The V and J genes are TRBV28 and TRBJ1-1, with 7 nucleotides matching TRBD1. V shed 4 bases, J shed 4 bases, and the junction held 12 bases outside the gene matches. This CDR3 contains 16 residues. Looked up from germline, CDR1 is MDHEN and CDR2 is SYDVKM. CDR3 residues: CASSYGPRGSGTEAFF. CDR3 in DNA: TGTGCCAGCAGTTACGGCCCCAGGGGGTCGGGCACTGAAGCTTTCTTT.

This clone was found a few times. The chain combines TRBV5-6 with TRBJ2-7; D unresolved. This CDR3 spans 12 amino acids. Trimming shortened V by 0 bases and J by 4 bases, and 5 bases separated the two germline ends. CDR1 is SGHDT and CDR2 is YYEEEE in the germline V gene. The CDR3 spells CASSLALYEQYF. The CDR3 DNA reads TGTGCCAGCAGCTTGGCCCTTTACGAGCAGTACTTC.

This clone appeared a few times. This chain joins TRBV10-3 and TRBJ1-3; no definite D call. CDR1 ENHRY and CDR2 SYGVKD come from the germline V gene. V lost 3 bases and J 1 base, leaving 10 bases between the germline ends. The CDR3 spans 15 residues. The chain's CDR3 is CAISDPVLSGNTIYF. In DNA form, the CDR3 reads TGTGCCATCAGTGACCCCGTCTTATCTGGAAACACCATATATTTT.

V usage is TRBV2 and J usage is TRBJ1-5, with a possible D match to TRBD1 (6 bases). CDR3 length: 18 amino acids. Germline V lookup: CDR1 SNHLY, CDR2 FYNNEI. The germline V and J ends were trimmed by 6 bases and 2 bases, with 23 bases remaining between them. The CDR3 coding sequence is TGTGCCAGCAGCCGGGCGAGGGGGTCCCCTGGGGGCAATCAGCCCCAGCATTTT. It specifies CASSRARGSPGGNQPQHF. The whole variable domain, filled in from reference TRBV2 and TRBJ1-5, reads EPEVTQTPSHQVTQMGQEVILRCVPISNHLYFYWYRQILGQKVEFLVSFYNNEISEKSEIFDDQFSVERPDGSNFTLKIRSTKLEDSAMYFCASSRARGSPGGNQPQHFGDGTRLSIL.

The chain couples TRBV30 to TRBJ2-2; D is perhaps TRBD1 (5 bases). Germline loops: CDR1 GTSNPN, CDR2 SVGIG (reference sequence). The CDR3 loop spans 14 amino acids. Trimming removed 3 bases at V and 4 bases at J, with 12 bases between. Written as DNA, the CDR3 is TGTGCCTGGAGCAGTGGGCAGGGCACCGGGGAGCTGTTTTTT. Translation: CAWSSGQGTGELFF.

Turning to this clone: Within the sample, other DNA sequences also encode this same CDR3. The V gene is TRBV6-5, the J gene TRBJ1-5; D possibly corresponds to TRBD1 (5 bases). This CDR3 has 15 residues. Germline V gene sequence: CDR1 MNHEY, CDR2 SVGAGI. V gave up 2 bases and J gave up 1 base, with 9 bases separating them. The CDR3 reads CASSYGGASNQPQHF. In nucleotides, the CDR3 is TGTGCCAGCAGTTACGGAGGGGCAAGCAATCAGCCCCAGCATTTT.

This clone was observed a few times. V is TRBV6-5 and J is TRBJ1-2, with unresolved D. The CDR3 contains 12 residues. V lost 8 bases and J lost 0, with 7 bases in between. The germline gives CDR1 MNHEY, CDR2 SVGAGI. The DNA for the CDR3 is TGTGCCAGCCGACTAGCTAACTATGGCTACACCTTC. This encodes CASRLANYGYTF.